Each of the 11 T cell receptor beta chains below was sequenced from the same sample in a study of cytomegalovirus exposure and HLA in healthy donors. Both 60 Vbeta primers and 13 Jbeta primers went into the PCR. Clones were read by immunoSEQ multiplex PCR, and TCRdb kept only the in-frame ones, dropping some. Seen here are roughly 170,000 clones, just under 80% observed once, and the top ten hold roughly 1.3%. Sequencing used PBMCs. The origin of the receptors is a man aged 25-45 years in good health and CMV-seronegative.

The chain uses TRBV7-8 and TRBJ1-6; 10 nucleotides align to TRBD1. The V gene's germline CDR1 is SGHVS and CDR2 FQNEAQ. There are 17 residues in the CDR3. V was clipped by 5 bases and J by 9 bases; unmatched bases: 13. The CDR3 region is CASSRMRQGAGSSPLHF. The CDR3 coding sequence is TGTGCCAGCAGCCGCATGCGACAGGGGGCGGGTTCTTCACCCCTCCACTTT.

The gene calls are TRBV10-3 and TRBJ2-3; 11 positions agree with TRBD2. Trimming cost V 4 bases and J 10 bases; bases outside gene matches: 10. The germline CDR1 and CDR2 sequences are ENHRY and SYGVKD. There are 15 residues in the CDR3. The CDR3 loop is CAISAGTSGPEAQYF. The DNA of the CDR3 is TGTGCCATCAGTGCCGGGACTAGCGGACCCGAGGCGCAGTATTTT.

The chain joins TRBV27 to TRBJ2-7; possibly TRBD2 for D (6 bases). Germline V gene lookup returns CDR1 MNHEY and CDR2 SMNVEV (reference sequence). Trimming took 1 base from V and 5 from J, leaving 12 bases between them. This CDR3 is 14 amino acids long. Here the CDR3 reads CASSLWDSSNEQYF. The CDR3 bases are TGTGCCAGCAGTTTATGGGACTCCTCAAACGAGCAGTACTTC.

The J gene is TRBJ1-3, the V gene TRBV11-2, with D perhaps matching TRBD1 (6 bases). CDR3 length equals 16 residues. V lost 5 bases and J lost 0, with 14 bases in between. Looked up from germline, CDR1 is SGHAT and CDR2 is FQNNGV. CDR3 sequence reads: CASSLGQTSSGNTIYF. The CDR3 region has the DNA TGTGCCAGCAGCCTCGGACAGACCAGCTCTGGAAACACCATATATTTT.

The chain couples TRBV7-9 to TRBJ1-1; the match to TRBD1 covers 8 bases. With V trimmed by 7 bases and J by 4 bases, 5 bases remained unmatched. The CDR3 has 13 amino acids. Germline V gene sequence: CDR1 SEHNR, CDR2 FQNEAQ (reference sequence). CDR3 nucleotide sequence: TGTGCCAGCAATTCAGGGGGCGGCACTGAAGCTTTCTTT. As protein: CASNSGGGTEAFF.

The V and J genes are TRBV19 and TRBJ2-7; 9 nucleotides agree with TRBD1. This CDR3 is built from 15 residues. Trimming took 4 bases from V and 3 from J; bases not matched to a gene: 7. Germline CDR1 is LNHDA and CDR2 is SQIVND (reference sequence). The CDR3, as DNA: TGTGCCAGTAGTACCAATCCGGGACAGGGCTACGAGCAGTACTTC. Protein product: CASSTNPGQGYEQYF.

CDR3 bases: TGTGCCAGCGAAGGGACAGGGAGGTACGAGCAGTACTTC. Translating it yields CASEGTGRYEQYF. The chain couples TRBV6-6 to TRBJ2-7; 9 bases align to TRBD1. The CDR3 spans 13 residues. J was trimmed by 4 bases and V by 8 bases; bases with no gene match: 6. Germline V gene lookup returns CDR1 MNHNY and CDR2 SVGAGI (reference sequence).

This sequence joins TRBV5-6 and TRBJ2-1, with TRBD2 matching 9 bases. The junction had 0 bases not matched to a gene; V was cut back by 2 bases and J by 6 bases. CDR3 length equals 13 residues. Germline lookup yields CDR1 SGHDT and CDR2 YYEEEE. The CDR3 coding sequence is TGTGCCAGCAGCTTTAGCGGGGGCAATGAGCAGTTCTTC. Protein product: CASSFSGGNEQFF.

The rearrangement joins TRBV14 to TRBJ2-2; TRBD1 might be the D (6 bases). This CDR3 is 17 amino acids long. The germline CDR1 and CDR2 sequences are SGHDN and FVKESK. With 4 bases removed from V and 7 bases from J, the gap between germline ends came to 22 bases. The chain's CDR3 is CASSLVTGTRSSGELFF. In DNA form, the CDR3 reads TGTGCCAGCAGCCTCGTGACAGGAACCCGCTCGAGCGGGGAGCTGTTTTTT. The full variable domain, in which reference TRBV14 and TRBJ2-2 provide the parts outside the CDR3, is EAGVTQFPSHSVIEKGQTVTLRCDPISGHDNLYWYRRVMGKEIKFLLHFVKESKQDESGMPNNRFLAERTGGTYSTLKVQPAELEDSGVYFCASSLVTGTRSSGELFFGEGSRLTVL.

The chain employs TRBV27 and TRBJ2-5; TRBD2 agrees at 7 bases. The CDR3 has 15 residues. V lost 4 bases, J lost 5 bases, and 10 bases stayed unmatched. CDR1 and CDR2 from the germline V gene are MNHEY and SMNVEV (reference sequence). The CDR3: CASSSGLAVFETQYF. The CDR3, as DNA: TGTGCCAGCAGTTCGGGTCTAGCGGTTTTTGAGACCCAGTACTTC.

This clone was counted a single time. This chain links TRBV5-1 with TRBJ2-7; D perhaps matches TRBD2 (7 bases). Trimming took off 1 base at V and 0 bases at J, with 14 bases between the two ends. The CDR3 consists of 16 residues. From germline, CDR1 is SGHRS and CDR2 YFSETQ. The CDR3 reads CASSLRGGLNSYEQYF. Here the CDR3 DNA reads TGCGCCAGCAGCTTGAGGGGGGGGTTAAACTCCTACGAGCAGTACTTC.